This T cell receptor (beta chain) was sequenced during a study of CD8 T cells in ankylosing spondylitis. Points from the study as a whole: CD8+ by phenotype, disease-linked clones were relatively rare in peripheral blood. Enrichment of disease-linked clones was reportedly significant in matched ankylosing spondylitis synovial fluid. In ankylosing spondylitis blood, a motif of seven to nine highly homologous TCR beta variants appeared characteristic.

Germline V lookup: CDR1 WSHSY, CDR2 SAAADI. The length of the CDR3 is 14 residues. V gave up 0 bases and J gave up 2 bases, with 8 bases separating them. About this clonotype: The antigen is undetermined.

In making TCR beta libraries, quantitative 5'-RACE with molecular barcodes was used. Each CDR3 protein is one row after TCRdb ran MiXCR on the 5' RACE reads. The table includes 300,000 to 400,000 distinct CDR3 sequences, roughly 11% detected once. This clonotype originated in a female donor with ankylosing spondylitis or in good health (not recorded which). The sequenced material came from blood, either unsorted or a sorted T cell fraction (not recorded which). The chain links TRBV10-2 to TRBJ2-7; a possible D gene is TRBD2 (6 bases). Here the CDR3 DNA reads TGCGCCAGCAGTGAGTCTGGGGGGACCTACGAGCAGTACTTC. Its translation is CASSESGGTYEQYF.